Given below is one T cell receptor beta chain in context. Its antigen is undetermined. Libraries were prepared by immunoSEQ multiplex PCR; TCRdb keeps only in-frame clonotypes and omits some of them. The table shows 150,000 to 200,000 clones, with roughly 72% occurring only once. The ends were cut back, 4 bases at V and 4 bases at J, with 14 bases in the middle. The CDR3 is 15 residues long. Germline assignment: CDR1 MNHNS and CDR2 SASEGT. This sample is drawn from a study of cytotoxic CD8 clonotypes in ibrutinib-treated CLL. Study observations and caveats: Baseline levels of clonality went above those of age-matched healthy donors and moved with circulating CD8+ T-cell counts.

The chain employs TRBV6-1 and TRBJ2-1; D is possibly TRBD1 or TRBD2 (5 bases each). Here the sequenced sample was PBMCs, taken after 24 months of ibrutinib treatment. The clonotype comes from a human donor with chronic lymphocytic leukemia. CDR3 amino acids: CASSGGTTPYNEQFF. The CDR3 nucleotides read TGTGCCAGCAGTGGGGGGACGACGCCGTACAATGAGCAGTTCTTC.